The sequence of this T cell receptor beta chain was determined in a study of cytomegalovirus exposure and HLA in healthy donors. Points from the study as a whole: Fewer than 20,000 TCR beta sequences were associated with HLA alleles at 0.05 false discovery rate in a later analysis. With further analysis later on, most CMV-associated TCR beta chains appeared HLA-restricted.

Germline loops: CDR1 MRHNA, CDR2 SNTAGT. The CDR3 is 17 amino acids. V was cut by 0 bases and J by 1 base, with 12 bases left in between. On this clone: Its antigen is not known.

Use of 60 Vbeta and 13 Jbeta primers characterized the PCR. Profiled with immunoSEQ multiplex PCR; TCRdb holds only in-frame clones, not every one. Seen here are under 150,000 clones, roughly 79% observed once, and the top ten hold approximately 3%. The J gene is TRBJ2-2, the V gene TRBV6-4, with D perhaps matching TRBD2 (5 bases). The sample was PBMCs. This TCR derives from a boy aged 2-9 years in good health and CMV-seronegative. The CDR3 loop is CASSDSAGGQNTGELFF. The CDR3 bases are TGTGCCAGCAGTGACTCTGCGGGTGGTCAGAACACCGGGGAGCTGTTTTTT.